A selection of T cell receptor beta chains follows, all from one sample in a study of blood T cell repertoires in COVID-19. Produced via immunoSEQ multiplex PCR; TCRdb's table is partial and in-frame only. This sample yields 150,000 to 200,000 clones, of which approximately 89% are seen a single time; roughly 3.4% belongs to the top ten. Sequenced: peripheral blood. The receptors derive from a man in his 70s with acute or convalescent COVID-19. Both conserved end residues are part of each CDR3. The D gene is left open where the match is weak. Expanded clones are given a class, and other clones once, few, many or no size at all.

clone_size j_call d_call v_call cdr3_aa cdr3_nt
. TRBJ2-7 . TRBV2 CASTREPSYEQYF TGTGCCAGCACCCGGGAACCCTCCTACGAGCAGTACTTC
. TRBJ2-7 TRBD2 TRBV11-2 CASSLRGGANYEQYF TGTGCCAGCAGCCTACGGGGGGGAGCCAACTACGAGCAGTACTTC
. TRBJ2-1 TRBD1 TRBV28 CASRQGVGSASYNEQFF TGTGCCAGCCGCCAGGGGGTTGGCTCGGCCTCCTACAATGAGCAGTTCTTC
. TRBJ2-3 . TRBV29-1 CSLLGGQTTDTQYF TGCAGCCTTCTGGGGGGACAGACCACAGATACGCAGTATTTT
. TRBJ2-7 . TRBV5-1 CASSVEPGVSYEQYF TGCGCCAGCAGCGTGGAACCAGGGGTTAGCTACGAGCAGTACTTC
. TRBJ2-7 TRBD2 TRBV18 CASSMPSSGGAREQYF TGTGCCAGCTCAATGCCTAGTAGCGGGGGGGCTCGGGAGCAGTACTTC
. TRBJ2-7 TRBD1 TRBV5-6 CASSFQGGKQYF TGTGCCAGCAGCTTCCAAGGGGGCAAGCAGTACTTC
once TRBJ1-2 . TRBV5-4 CASSNPAASRRNGYTF TGTGCCAGCAGCAACCCGGCAGCGTCGAGGCGAAATGGCTACACCTTC
. TRBJ2-2 . TRBV5-4 CASSPPGVGNTGELFF TGTGCCAGCAGCCCCCCGGGGGTGGGGAACACCGGGGAGCTGTTTTTT
. TRBJ2-7 TRBD2 TRBV6-6 CATGDGTTGGYEQYF TGTGCCACGGGCGATGGGACAACGGGAGGGTACGAGCAGTACTTC
. TRBJ1-5 TRBD1 TRBV7-9 CASSLPTAKDRGRGQPQHF TGTGCCAGCAGCTTACCCACCGCCAAAGACAGGGGTCGCGGACAGCCCCAGCATTTT
. TRBJ2-7 . TRBV2 CASRGDIYEQYF TGTGCCAGCAGAGGCGACATCTACGAGCAGTACTTC
. TRBJ2-7 . TRBV4-2 CASSQDTLEREQYF TGTGCCAGCAGCCAAGATACGCTGGAGCGCGAGCAGTACTTC
. TRBJ2-1 TRBD2 TRBV15 CATSRVALAGRPGEQFF TGTGCCACCAGCAGAGTGGCTCTAGCGGGGCGGCCGGGTGAGCAGTTCTTC
. TRBJ2-4 . TRBV27 CASSQGTRRIQYF TGTGCCAGCAGTCAGGGGACCCGTCGCATTCAGTACTTC
. TRBJ2-7 TRBD2 TRBV29-1 CSVAGLAGGQTGEQYF TGCAGCGTTGCGGGACTAGCGGGAGGGCAAACGGGAGAGCAGTACTTC
. TRBJ2-6 . TRBV9 CASSVASGANVLTF TGTGCCAGCAGCGTAGCCAGTGGGGCCAACGTCCTGACTTTC
. TRBJ1-6 . TRBV30 CAWSRVAPLHF TGTGCCTGGAGCCGTGTTGCACCCCTCCACTTT
. TRBJ1-5 . TRBV11-2 CASSLVGGTSNQPQHF TGTGCCAGCAGCTTAGTAGGAGGGACCAGCAATCAGCCCCAGCATTTT
. TRBJ1-1 . TRBV2 CASSVLGGGTEAFF TGTGCCAGCAGTGTTTTAGGGGGTGGCACTGAAGCTTTCTTT
. TRBJ2-2 . TRBV7-4 CASRSPSDKETGELFF TGTGCCAGCAGAAGTCCCTCGGACAAGGAAACCGGGGAGCTGTTTTTT
. TRBJ2-1 . TRBV12-5 CASGFVEQFF TGTGCTAGTGGTTTCGTCGAGCAGTTCTTC
. TRBJ2-3 TRBD1 TRBV7-9 CASSPGQGGTDTQYF TGTGCCAGCAGCCCGGGACAGGGAGGGACAGATACGCAGTATTTT
. TRBJ2-5 TRBD2 TRBV10-3 CAISKLAGNQETQYF TGTGCCATCAGCAAACTAGCGGGGAACCAAGAGACCCAGTACTTC
. TRBJ2-2 . TRBV5-1 CASSSVVNTGELFF TGCGCCAGCAGCTCTGTCGTGAACACCGGGGAGCTGTTTTTT
. TRBJ1-1 . TRBV6-2/TRBV6-3 CASSYSPGTEAFF TGTGCCAGCAGTTACTCGCCGGGAACTGAAGCTTTCTTT
. TRBJ2-5 . TRBV29-1 CSVSGLSQETQYF TGCAGCGTTTCGGGACTGAGCCAAGAGACCCAGTACTTC
. TRBJ2-3 TRBD1 TRBV2 CASNQGATTDTQYF TGTGCCAGCAACCAGGGGGCTACCACAGATACGCAGTATTTT
. TRBJ1-2 . TRBV7-9 CASSLEGSGYTF TGTGCCAGCAGCTTAGAAGGTAGCGGCTACACCTTC
. TRBJ1-5 . TRBV3-1/TRBV3-2 CASSQGYGNSNQPQHF TGTGCCAGCAGCCAAGGATACGGGAATAGCAATCAGCCCCAGCATTTT
. TRBJ2-4 . TRBV11-2 CASSPAPEVTVQYF TGTGCCAGCAGCCCGGCCCCAGAGGTCACGGTTCAGTACTTC
. TRBJ1-4 . TRBV2 CASREDLTGNEKLFF TGTGCCAGTCGTGAGGACCTCACGGGGAATGAAAAACTGTTTTTT
. TRBJ1-4 TRBD1 TRBV5-1 CASRRTGGSANEKLFF TGCGCCAGCAGAAGGACAGGGGGGTCGGCTAATGAAAAACTGTTTTTT
. TRBJ2-7 . TRBV7-9 CASSLPRSTAYEQYF TGTGCCAGCAGCCTCCCGCGGTCTACCGCCTACGAGCAGTACTTC
once TRBJ1-1 TRBD1 TRBV4-1 CASSQDRGQGAWNTEAFF TGCGCCAGCAGCCAAGATCGGGGACAGGGGGCGTGGAACACTGAAGCTTTCTTT
once TRBJ1-6 TRBD1 TRBV19 CASSKGQTPSPLHF TGTGCCAGTAGTAAGGGACAGACCCCATCACCCCTCCACTTT
. TRBJ2-7 . TRBV11-2 CASSPLGGPAYEQYF TGTGCCAGCAGCCCGTTGGGGGGACCAGCCTACGAGCAGTACTTC
. TRBJ1-2 . TRBV18 CASSPPSLEKSYGYTF TGTGCCAGCTCACCACCTTCACTCGAGAAGAGCTATGGCTACACCTTC
. TRBJ2-1 TRBD1 TRBV5-1 CASTPGTGDNEQFF TGCGCCAGCACGCCCGGGACAGGGGACAATGAGCAGTTCTTC
. TRBJ2-7 . TRBV2 CASSGGGLSGVHEQYF TGTGCCAGCAGTGGAGGCGGGTTATCTGGGGTCCACGAGCAGTACTTC
. TRBJ2-2 . TRBV2 CASNLQGPGELFF TGTGCCAGCAATTTACAGGGACCCGGGGAGCTGTTTTTT
. TRBJ2-1 TRBD2 TRBV11-3 CASSLTGTSGNSYNEQFF TGTGCCAGCAGCTTAACCGGGACTAGCGGGAACTCCTACAATGAGCAGTTCTTC
. TRBJ1-6 . TRBV7-3 CASSLNRNSPLHF TGTGCCAGCAGCTTGAACAGGAATTCACCCCTCCACTTT
. TRBJ1-6 . TRBV12-3/TRBV12-4 CASSLSPLHF TGTGCCAGCAGTCTATCACCCCTCCACTTT
. TRBJ2-7 . TRBV24-1 CATSQSGRAYEQYF TGTGCCACCAGTCAATCCGGGCGGGCCTACGAGCAGTACTTC
. TRBJ2-1 TRBD2 TRBV5-4 CASSLGSGGYNEQFF TGTGCCAGCAGCTTGGGTAGCGGGGGATACAATGAGCAGTTCTTC
. TRBJ1-1 . TRBV28 CASLGGGYTEAFF TGTGCCAGCCTGGGGGGTGGGTACACTGAAGCTTTCTTT
. TRBJ2-7 TRBD1 TRBV20-1 CSASGTGPYEQYF TGCAGTGCCAGTGGGACAGGCCCCTACGAGCAGTACTTC
. TRBJ2-7 . TRBV5-1 CASSLDRAYEQYF TGCGCCAGCAGCTTGGACAGGGCCTACGAGCAGTACTTC
. TRBJ1-4 TRBD1 TRBV27 CASSSDRMREKLFF TGTGCCAGCAGTTCGGACAGGATGAGGGAAAAACTGTTTTTT
. TRBJ2-1 TRBD2 TRBV7-3 CASSATYSLAGGYNEQFF TGTGCCAGCAGCGCCACCTACTCTCTAGCGGGGGGCTACAATGAGCAGTTCTTC
once TRBJ2-3 . TRBV10-1 CASSESLAGADTQYF TGCGCCAGCAGTGAGTCCCTGGCAGGGGCCGATACGCAGTATTTT
. TRBJ1-1 . TRBV4-1 CASSQQGGAFF TGCGCCAGCAGCCAACAGGGAGGGGCTTTCTTT
. TRBJ2-3 . TRBV10-1 CASSPQGTDTQYF TGCGCCAGCAGTCCCCAGGGCACAGATACGCAGTATTTT
. TRBJ2-7 . TRBV7-9 CASSLYGDADEQYF TGTGCCAGCAGCTTATATGGCGATGCGGACGAGCAGTACTTC
. TRBJ2-7 TRBD1 TRBV18 CASSPGTGRSLLYEQYF TGTGCCAGCTCCCCTGGGACAGGGCGAAGTCTTCTCTACGAGCAGTACTTC
few TRBJ1-6 . TRBV4-3 CASSQELTQVAYNSPLHF TGCGCCAGCAGCCAAGAGCTTACTCAGGTCGCCTATAATTCACCCCTCCACTTT
. TRBJ1-6 TRBD1 TRBV5-1 CASSLYTGGNSPLHF TGCGCCAGCAGCTTGTACACAGGGGGTAATTCACCCCTCCACTTT
. TRBJ1-6 . TRBV30 CAWSVRYGGAPNSPLHF TGTGCCTGGAGTGTACGCTATGGGGGGGCGCCTAATTCACCCCTCCACTTT